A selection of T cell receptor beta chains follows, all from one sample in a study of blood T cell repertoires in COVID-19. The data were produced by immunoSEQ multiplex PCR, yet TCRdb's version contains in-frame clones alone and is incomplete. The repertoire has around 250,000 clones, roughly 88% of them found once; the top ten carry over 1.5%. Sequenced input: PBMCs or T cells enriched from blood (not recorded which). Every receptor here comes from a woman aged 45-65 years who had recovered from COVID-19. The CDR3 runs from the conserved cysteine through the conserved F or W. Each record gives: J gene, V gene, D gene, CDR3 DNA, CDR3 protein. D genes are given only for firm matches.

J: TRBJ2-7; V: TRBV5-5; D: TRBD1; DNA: TGTGCCAGCAGTCTGACAGGGTCCGAGCAGTACTTC; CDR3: CASSLTGSEQYF
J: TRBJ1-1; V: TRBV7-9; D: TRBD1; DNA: TGTGCCAGCAGCCCGGGACAGGTGAACACTGAAGCTTTCTTT; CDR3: CASSPGQVNTEAFF
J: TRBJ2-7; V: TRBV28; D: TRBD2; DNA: TGTGCCAGCAGTTTATTGGGGACTAGCGGGATTTCTTACGAGCAGTACTTC; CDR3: CASSLLGTSGISYEQYF
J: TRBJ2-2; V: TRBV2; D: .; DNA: TGTGCCAGCAGTGGTTTTCGCACCGGGGAGCTGTTTTTT; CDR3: CASSGFRTGELFF
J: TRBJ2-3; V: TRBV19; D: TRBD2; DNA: TGTGCCAGTAGTACCGGGACTAGTTTGCAGTATTTT; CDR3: CASSTGTSLQYF
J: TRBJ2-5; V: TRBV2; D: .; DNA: TGTGCCAGCAGTGAAGCGCTTCAGGTGGGCCAAGAGACCCAGTACTTC; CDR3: CASSEALQVGQETQYF
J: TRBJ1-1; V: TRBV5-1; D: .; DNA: TGCGCCAGCAGCTTACCGGGGACGCGGGGGACTGAAGCTTTCTTT; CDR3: CASSLPGTRGTEAFF
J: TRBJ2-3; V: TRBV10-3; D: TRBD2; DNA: TGTGCCATCAGTGAGTCCGGACTAGCGGGAGGTAACCCTAGGTTCTATACGCAGTATTTT; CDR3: CAISESGLAGGNPRFYTQYF
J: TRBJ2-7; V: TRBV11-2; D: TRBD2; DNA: TGTGCCAGCAGCCCGATCGGACTAGCGGGAAGTTACGAGCAGTACTTC; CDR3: CASSPIGLAGSYEQYF
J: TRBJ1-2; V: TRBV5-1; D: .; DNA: TGCGCCAGCAGCTTGGAGCTGACAGGCAACTATGGCTACACCTTC; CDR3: CASSLELTGNYGYTF
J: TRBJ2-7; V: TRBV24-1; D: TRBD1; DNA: TGTGCCACCAGTGATGGGACAGGGGGCAACGAGCAGTACTTC; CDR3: CATSDGTGGNEQYF
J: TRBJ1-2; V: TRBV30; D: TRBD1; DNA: TGTGCCTGGAGTTTGGACAGGGGGTACTATGGCTACACCTTC; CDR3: CAWSLDRGYYGYTF
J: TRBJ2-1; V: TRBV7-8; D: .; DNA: TGTGCCAGCAGCGGGCAAACTGTCCCACAGTACAATGAGCAGTTCTTC; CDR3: CASSGQTVPQYNEQFF
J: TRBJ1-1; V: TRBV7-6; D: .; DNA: TGTGCCAGCAGCATAGGGACACTCAACACTGAAGCTTTCTTT; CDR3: CASSIGTLNTEAFF